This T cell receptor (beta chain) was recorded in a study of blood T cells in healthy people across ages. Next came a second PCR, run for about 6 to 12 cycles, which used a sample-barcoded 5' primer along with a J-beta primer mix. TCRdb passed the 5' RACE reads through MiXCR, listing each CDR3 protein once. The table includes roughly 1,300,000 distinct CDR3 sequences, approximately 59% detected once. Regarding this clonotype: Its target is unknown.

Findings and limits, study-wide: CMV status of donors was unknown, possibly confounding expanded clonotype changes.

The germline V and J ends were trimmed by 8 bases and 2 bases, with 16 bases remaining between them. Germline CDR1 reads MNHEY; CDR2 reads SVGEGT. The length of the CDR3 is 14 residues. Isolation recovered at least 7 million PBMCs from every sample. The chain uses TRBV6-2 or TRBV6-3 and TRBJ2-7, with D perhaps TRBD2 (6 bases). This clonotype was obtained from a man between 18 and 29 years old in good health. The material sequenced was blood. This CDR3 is CASGRGGKPYEQYF. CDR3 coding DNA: TGTGCCAGCGGGCGTGGCGGGAAGCCCTACGAGCAGTACTTC.